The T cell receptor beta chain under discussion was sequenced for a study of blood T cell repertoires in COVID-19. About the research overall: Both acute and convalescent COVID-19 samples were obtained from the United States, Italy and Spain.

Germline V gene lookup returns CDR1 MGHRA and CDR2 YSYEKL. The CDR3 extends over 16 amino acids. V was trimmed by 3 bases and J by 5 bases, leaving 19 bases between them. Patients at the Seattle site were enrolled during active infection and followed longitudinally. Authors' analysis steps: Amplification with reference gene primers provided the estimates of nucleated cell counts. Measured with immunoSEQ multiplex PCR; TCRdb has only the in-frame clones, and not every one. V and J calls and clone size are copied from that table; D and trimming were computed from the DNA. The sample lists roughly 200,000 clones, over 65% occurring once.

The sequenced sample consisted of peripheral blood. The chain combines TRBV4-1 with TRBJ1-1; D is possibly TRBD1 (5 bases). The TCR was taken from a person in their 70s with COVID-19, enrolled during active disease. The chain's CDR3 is CASSHSLQQGGTEAFF. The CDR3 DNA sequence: TGCGCCAGCAGCCATTCACTACAGCAGGGCGGTACTGAAGCTTTCTTT.